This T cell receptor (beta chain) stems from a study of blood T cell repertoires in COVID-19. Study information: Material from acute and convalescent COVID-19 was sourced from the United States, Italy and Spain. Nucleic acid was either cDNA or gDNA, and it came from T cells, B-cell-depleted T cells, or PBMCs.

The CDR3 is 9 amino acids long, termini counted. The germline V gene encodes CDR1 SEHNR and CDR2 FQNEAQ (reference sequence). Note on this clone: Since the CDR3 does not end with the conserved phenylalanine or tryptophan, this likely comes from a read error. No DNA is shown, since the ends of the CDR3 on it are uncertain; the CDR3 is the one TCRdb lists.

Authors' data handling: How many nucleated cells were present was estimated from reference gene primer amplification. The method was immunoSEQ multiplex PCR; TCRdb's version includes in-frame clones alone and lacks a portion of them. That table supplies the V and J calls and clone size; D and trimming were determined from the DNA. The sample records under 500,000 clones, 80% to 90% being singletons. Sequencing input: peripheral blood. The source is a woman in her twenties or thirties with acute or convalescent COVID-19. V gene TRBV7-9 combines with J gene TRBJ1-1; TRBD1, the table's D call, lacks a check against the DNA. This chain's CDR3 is CASSCEDSP.